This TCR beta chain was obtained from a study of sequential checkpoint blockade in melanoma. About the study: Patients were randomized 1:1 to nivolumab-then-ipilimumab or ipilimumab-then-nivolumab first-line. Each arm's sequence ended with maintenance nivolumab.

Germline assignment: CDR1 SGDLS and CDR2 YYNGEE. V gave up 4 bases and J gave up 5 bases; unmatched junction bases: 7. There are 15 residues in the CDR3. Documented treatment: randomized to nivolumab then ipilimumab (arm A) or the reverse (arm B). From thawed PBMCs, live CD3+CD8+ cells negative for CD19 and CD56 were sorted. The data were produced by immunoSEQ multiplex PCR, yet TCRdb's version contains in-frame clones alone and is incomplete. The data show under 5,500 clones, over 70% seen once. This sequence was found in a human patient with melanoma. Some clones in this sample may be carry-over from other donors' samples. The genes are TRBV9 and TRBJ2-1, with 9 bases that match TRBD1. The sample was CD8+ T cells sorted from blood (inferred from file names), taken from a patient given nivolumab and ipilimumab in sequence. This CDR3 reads CASSSTGTGNNEQFF. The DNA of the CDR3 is TGTGCCAGCAGCTCGACCGGGACAGGGAACAATGAGCAGTTCTTC.